These 11 T cell receptor beta chains were sequenced from one sample in a study of graft-versus-host responses after intestinal transplantation. For these receptors, no antigen is known. Only in-frame clones appear in the TCRdb table, and some are missing; sequencing was by immunoSEQ multiplex PCR. The sample includes tens of thousands of clones, around 96% of them seen just once. Source: unstimulated CD8+ T cells sorted from spleen or lymph node cells, taken before intestinal transplant. These receptors were taken from a human donor who received an intestinal transplant.

This clone appeared once. The genes are TRBV5-1 and TRBJ1-1; TRBD1 agrees at 7 bases. Trimming cost V 1 base and J 3 bases; bases outside gene matches: 12. Germline assignment: CDR1 SGHRS and CDR2 YFSETQ. CDR3 size: 17 residues. In DNA, the CDR3 is TGCGCCAGCAGCTTGTTAGGCGGGGACAGCCGACACACTGAAGCTTTCTTT. This gives the protein CASSLLGGDSRHTEAFF.

This chain uses TRBV7-9 with TRBJ2-1; D may be TRBD2 (6 bases). Per the germline V gene, CDR1 is SEHNR and CDR2 is FQNEAQ (reference sequence). V was trimmed by 2 bases and J by 6 bases, leaving 11 bases between them. The CDR3 sequence is 14 residues long. The CDR3 protein is CASSLKREFNEQFF. CDR3 DNA sequence: TGTGCCAGCAGCTTAAAACGGGAGTTCAATGAGCAGTTCTTC.

This rearrangement joins TRBV6-5 to TRBJ1-1; no clear D. The CDR3 is 16 amino acids. Germline CDR1 reads MNHEY; CDR2 reads SVGAGI. The ends were cut back, 2 bases at V and 4 bases at J, with 17 bases in the middle. As DNA, the CDR3 is TGTGCCAGCAGTTACCTTTCTGGGGAGGTCACCACTGAAGCTTTCTTT. Translating gives CASSYLSGEVTTEAFF.

The chain is built from TRBV6-1 and TRBJ1-1, with 8 bases identical to TRBD1. V lost 1 base, J lost 1 base, and 8 bases stayed unmatched. The CDR3 length is 17 residues. Looked up from germline, CDR1 is MNHNS and CDR2 is SASEGT. The CDR3 bases are TGTGCCAGCAGTGAAGTTTATACTGACAGGGGGAACACTGAAGCTTTCTTT. Amino acid sequence: CASSEVYTDRGNTEAFF.

As for this clone: The sample carries other DNA sequences with the same CDR3. The chain is built from TRBV9 and TRBJ2-3; D not resolved. This CDR3 comprises 14 residues. V gave up 7 bases and J gave up 2 bases, with 14 bases separating them. CDR1 is SGDLS and CDR2 is YYNGEE in the germline V gene. This CDR3 is CASGTPGLTDTQYF. CDR3 nucleotide sequence: TGTGCCAGCGGTACACCGGGCCTCACAGATACGCAGTATTTT.

The chain combines TRBV27 with TRBJ2-1; D might be TRBD2 (6 bases). V lost 4 bases, J lost 4 bases, and 14 bases lay in between. There are 15 residues in the CDR3. Germline CDR1 and CDR2: MNHEY and SMNVEV (reference sequence). CDR3 nucleotides: TGTGCCAGCAGTTGGGGGACTGGGATTTACAATGAGCAGTTCTTC. Its translation: CASSWGTGIYNEQFF.

The CDR3 reads CASSSLGVTGYSNQPQHF. The DNA for the CDR3 is TGTGCCAGCAGTTCCTTAGGGGTGACAGGTTATAGCAATCAGCCCCAGCATTTT. V is TRBV27 and J is TRBJ1-5; D may be TRBD1 (6 bases). V gave up 4 bases and J gave up 0 bases, with 19 bases separating them. The CDR3 length is 18 residues. Germline V gene sequence: CDR1 MNHEY, CDR2 SMNVEV (reference sequence).

Within the sample, this clone is medium-sized (0.01 to 0.1%). This chain connects TRBV14 to TRBJ1-2; the D is unclear. Trimming shortened V by 5 bases and J by 0 bases, and 10 bases separated the two germline ends. CDR3 length: 14 amino acids. From germline, CDR1 is SGHDN and CDR2 FVKESK. DNA of the CDR3: TGTGCCAGCAGCTCCCGGACTCCTAACTATGGCTACACCTTC. Translating it yields CASSSRTPNYGYTF.

This clone was seen a few times. V gene TRBV7-2 combines with J gene TRBJ2-1, with TRBD2 matching over 10 bases. The CDR3 has 19 residues. Trimming took 8 bases from V and 4 from J; bases not matched to a gene: 20. Per germline, CDR1 SGHTA and CDR2 FQGNSA. Written as DNA, the CDR3 is TGTGCCAGCGGATTGGGGTGGCTAGCGGGAGATGGCATATACAATGAGCAGTTCTTC. This sequence encodes CASGLGWLAGDGIYNEQFF.

The V gene is TRBV7-9, the J gene TRBJ2-2; D uncertain. V was shortened by 1 base and J by 2 bases, with 2 bases between the two germline ends. Germline-derived CDR1 and CDR2 are SEHNR and FQNEAQ (reference sequence). The CDR3 has 13 residues. This CDR3 reads CASSLENTGELFF. The CDR3 DNA sequence: TGTGCCAGCAGCTTAGAAAACACCGGGGAGCTGTTTTTT.

In its sample, this clone was seen once. The genes are TRBV29-1 and TRBJ1-2; 9 nucleotides line up with TRBD1. From germline, CDR1 is SQVTM and CDR2 ANQGSEA. With 6 bases clipped from V and 6 bases from J, the junction kept 8 bases outside the gene matches. CDR3 length: 13 amino acids. CDR3 coding DNA: TGCAGCGTCACGGAACAGGGGGCAGATGGCTACACCTTC. Its translation is CSVTEQGADGYTF.